The source of this T cell receptor beta chain is a study of cytomegalovirus exposure and HLA in healthy donors. Study summary: Unique TCRs numbering about 87 million, obtained from HLA-typed donors, made up an early data release. Findings and caveats of the study: Segments of the TCR beta V type were, in most cases, productive about 90% or about 30% of the time in an earlier analysis. An analysis that came later showed most CMV-associated TCR beta chains appearing HLA-restricted. With DRB1 most and HLA-C fewest, TCR association rates differed between HLA loci in a later analysis.

Researchers ran the PCR with 60 Vbeta and 13 Jbeta primers. Sequencing used immunoSEQ multiplex PCR; TCRdb keeps in-frame clones, though not all of them. Of under 200,000 clones in the sample, roughly 71% were seen once. Worth noting for this clone: What it binds is unknown.

The CDR3 contains 17 residues. Trimming cost V 5 bases and J 0 bases; bases outside gene matches: 5. CDR1 is PRHDT, CDR2 FYEKMQ, per germline (reference sequence). This receptor was identified in a woman between 45 and 60 years old in good health and CMV-seropositive. Source material: PBMCs. The chain couples TRBV13 to TRBJ1-6; 9 bases map to TRBD1. Here the CDR3 DNA reads TGTGCCAGCAGCATGATGGGACAGGGCTCCTATAATTCACCCCTCCACTTT. Its translation: CASSMMGQGSYNSPLHF.